A selection of T cell receptor beta chains follows, all from one sample in a study of CD8+ T cells in alopecia areata. Assay used: immunoSEQ multiplex PCR; TCRdb lists only in-frame clones, some missing. The profile shows approximately 150,000 clones, approximately 51% of them singletons. The sequenced sample was CD4+ T cells sorted from blood, obtained at week 0. Receptors were obtained from a human donor with alopecia areata. Each CDR3 is given with its conserved first and last residue. A D gene is named only where the DNA matches it firmly. Size is stated for part of the rows, as once, few or many counts, or as a class when the clone is expanded.

V gene	J gene	clone size	D gene	CDR3 protein	CDR3 DNA
TRBV30	TRBJ2-3	few	-	CAWRGDHSTDTQYF	TGTGCCTGGAGGGGGGACCACAGCACAGATACGCAGTATTTT
TRBV4-3	TRBJ2-7	many	-	CASSQTIGQFGVQSYEQYF	TGCGCCAGCAGCCAGACGATCGGACAGTTCGGGGTTCAATCCTACGAGCAGTACTTC
TRBV15	TRBJ2-7	-	TRBD1	CATSRDYSDRRRFYEQYF	TGTGCCACCAGCAGAGATTATTCGGACAGGCGTCGCTTCTACGAGCAGTACTTC
TRBV7-2	TRBJ2-7	-	TRBD2	CASSTDASGGSYEQYF	TGTGCCAGCAGCACAGACGCTAGCGGGGGCTCCTACGAGCAGTACTTC
TRBV5-1	TRBJ2-3	-	TRBD2	CASSLEAGTVTDTQYF	TGCGCCAGCAGCTTAGAAGCGGGAACTGTTACAGATACGCAGTATTTT
TRBV30	TRBJ2-1	-	-	CAWSVASLNNEQFF	TGTGCCTGGAGTGTAGCTAGCTTGAACAATGAGCAGTTCTTC
TRBV30	TRBJ1-1	-	-	CAWSALGNTEAFF	TGTGCCTGGAGTGCATTGGGGAACACTGAAGCTTTCTTT
TRBV30	TRBJ2-4	few	-	CAWSIADIQYF	TGTGCCTGGAGTATCGCCGACATTCAGTACTTC
TRBV6-5	TRBJ2-5	-	-	CASSYSQGGGTQYF	TGTGCCAGCAGTTACTCCCAAGGGGGGGGGACCCAGTACTTC
TRBV19	TRBJ2-1	-	TRBD2	CASRKAGDRGGYNEQFF	TGTGCCAGTAGAAAGGCGGGAGATCGCGGCGGTTACAATGAGCAGTTCTTC
TRBV29-1	TRBJ1-2	-	-	CSVEDLRGNGYTF	TGCAGCGTTGAAGATCTGCGGGGTAATGGCTACACCTTC
TRBV9	TRBJ2-3	-	-	CASSVATGGTDTQYF	TGTGCCAGCAGCGTAGCGACAGGAGGGACAGATACGCAGTATTTT
TRBV4-2	TRBJ2-2	once	TRBD1	CASSQEGQGYTGELFF	TGTGCCAGCAGCCAAGAGGGACAGGGATACACCGGGGAGCTGTTTTTT
TRBV28	TRBJ2-5	-	TRBD2	CASRPGLAGAETQYF	TGTGCCAGCAGACCGGGACTAGCGGGAGCGGAGACCCAGTACTTC
TRBV4-3	TRBJ1-5	-	TRBD1	CASSQDGQGKGQPQHF	TGCGCCAGCAGCCAAGACGGACAGGGTAAGGGACAGCCCCAGCATTTT
TRBV4-1	TRBJ1-5	-	TRBD1	CASSQDRDRAIRGGQPQHF	TGCGCCAGCAGCCAAGATCGGGACAGGGCAATAAGGGGTGGTCAGCCCCAGCATTTT
TRBV11-2	TRBJ2-2	-	-	CASSPGTALGELFF	TGTGCCAGCAGCCCTGGGACTGCCCTGGGGGAGCTGTTTTTT